A selection of T cell receptor beta chains follows, all from one sample in a study of T cells in Graves' hyperthyroidism and ophthalmopathy. TCRdb independently ran MiXCR on the multiplex PCR reads; one entry per CDR3 protein. The repertoire includes 250,000 to 300,000 distinct CDR3 sequences, 13% of them detected once, and more than 7.5% sits in the top ten. Sample: blood. These receptors came from a woman in her thirties with Graves' hyperthyroidism that later progressed to Graves' ophthalmopathy. Both conserved end residues are part of each CDR3. Fields, in order: clone size, D gene, J gene, V gene, CDR3 protein, CDR3 DNA. The D gene is left open where the match is weak. Size is stated for part of the rows, as once, few or many counts, or as a class when the clone is expanded.

clone size: many
D gene: .
J gene: TRBJ2-7
V gene: TRBV19
CDR3 protein: CASSPGHSGYEQYF
CDR3 DNA: TGTGCCAGTAGTCCCGGACATTCCGGCTACGAGCAGTACTTC

clone size: .
D gene: .
J gene: TRBJ1-6
V gene: TRBV5-5
CDR3 protein: CASSLDLFGPLHF
CDR3 DNA: TGTGCCAGCAGCTTGGATCTCTTTGGGCCCCTCCACTTT

clone size: many
D gene: TRBD1
J gene: TRBJ2-6
V gene: TRBV12-3/TRBV12-4
CDR3 protein: CASSRYRGSGANVLTF
CDR3 DNA: TGTGCCAGCAGTCGTTACAGGGGGAGTGGGGCCAACGTCCTGACTTTC

clone size: few
D gene: .
J gene: TRBJ2-7
V gene: TRBV6-1
CDR3 protein: CASIQRLGAYEQYF
CDR3 DNA: TGTGCCAGCATTCAAAGACTAGGAGCCTACGAGCAGTACTTC

clone size: .
D gene: .
J gene: TRBJ1-2
V gene: TRBV19
CDR3 protein: CASSIGSDGYTF
CDR3 DNA: TGTGCCAGTAGTATAGGGTCCGATGGCTACACCTTC

clone size: many
D gene: TRBD2
J gene: TRBJ2-2
V gene: TRBV5-1
CDR3 protein: CASSLARPSGTGELFF
CDR3 DNA: TGCGCCAGCAGCTTGGCCAGGCCTAGCGGCACCGGGGAGCTGTTTTTT

clone size: many
D gene: .
J gene: TRBJ2-3
V gene: TRBV7-2
CDR3 protein: CASSRERVSSTDTQYF
CDR3 DNA: TGTGCCAGCTCGCGAGAGCGGGTATCTAGCACAGATACGCAGTATTTT

clone size: many
D gene: .
J gene: TRBJ1-2
V gene: TRBV7-8
CDR3 protein: CASSLEPTGNYGYTF
CDR3 DNA: TGTGCCAGCAGCTTGGAACCTACAGGGAACTATGGCTACACCTTC

clone size: many
D gene: .
J gene: TRBJ1-2
V gene: TRBV14
CDR3 protein: CASSQDLAGPNYGYTF
CDR3 DNA: TGTGCCAGCAGCCAAGATCTTGCAGGGCCTAACTATGGCTACACCTTC

clone size: many
D gene: .
J gene: TRBJ1-4
V gene: TRBV28
CDR3 protein: CASSYPGVEREKLFF
CDR3 DNA: TGTGCCAGCAGTTACCCGGGCGTTGAACGGGAAAAACTGTTTTTT

clone size: many
D gene: .
J gene: TRBJ2-1
V gene: TRBV20-1
CDR3 protein: CSARDRVDEQFF
CDR3 DNA: TGCAGTGCTAGAGATAGGGTGGATGAGCAGTTCTTC

clone size: many
D gene: .
J gene: TRBJ2-1
V gene: TRBV18
CDR3 protein: CASSPREGAPSSYNEQFF
CDR3 DNA: TGTGCCAGCTCACCAAGGGAAGGGGCCCCGAGCTCCTACAATGAGCAGTTCTTC

clone size: many
D gene: TRBD2
J gene: TRBJ2-2
V gene: TRBV2
CDR3 protein: CASRGPSGRVELFF
CDR3 DNA: TGTGCCAGCAGGGGGCCTAGCGGGAGAGTCGAGCTGTTTTTT

clone size: many
D gene: .
J gene: TRBJ2-1
V gene: TRBV12-3/TRBV12-4
CDR3 protein: CASSFKLYNEQFF
CDR3 DNA: TGTGCCAGCAGTTTCAAGCTTTACAATGAGCAGTTCTTC

clone size: many
D gene: TRBD2
J gene: TRBJ2-1
V gene: TRBV28
CDR3 protein: CASSLGRTSATYNEQFF
CDR3 DNA: TGTGCCAGCAGTTTGGGTCGGACTAGCGCGACCTACAATGAGCAGTTCTTC